This TCR beta chain emerged from a study of vaccination effects on CD4 cells after COVID-19. Across the study: The study sampled three convalescent patients both early and late after vaccination.

Sequenced by immunoSEQ multiplex PCR; TCRdb stores in-frame clones only, minus some. The data show about 14,000 clones, 80% seen once. The ViraFEST assay expanded antigen-specific CD4+ T cells with viral peptide pools before sequencing. On roughly day 9 of culture, CD4+ T cells were separated out. Infection with SARS-CoV-2 occurred in the person between March and December 2020, and PCR confirmed it. Participants were vaccinated with two doses of either the BNT162b2 or mRNA-1273 vaccine. A remark on this clone: Its specificity is not known.

Study-level findings and limits: Marked clonal contraction of both clone types appeared late after vaccination. There were few convalescent patients in the study and no early post-infection timepoints.

Germline-derived CDR1 and CDR2 are ENHRY and SYGVKD. The CDR3 is made up of 14 amino acids. V lost 6 bases to trimming and J lost 1 base, with 12 bases between them. The rearrangement links TRBV10-3 to TRBJ2-5, with a tentative D call TRBD2 (6 bases). This specimen consisted of CD4+ T cells from PBMCs cultured with SARS-CoV-2 spike peptides, obtained after COVID-19 vaccination. The origin of this receptor is a human donor who had a prior SARS-CoV-2 infection. In DNA form, the CDR3 reads TGTGCCATCAGAAGCTCCGGGGGCCAAGAGACCCAGTACTTC. Translating gives CAIRSSGGQETQYF.